A single sample is the source of the 5 T cell receptor beta chains below, sequenced in a study of identical twins (dated by TCRdb to about 2016). The library was generated by 5' RACE. Instrument on record: Illumina HiSeq 2000. TCRdb itself trimmed the public reads at Q25 with fastp, ran MiXCR and retained productive beta chains. Rows are combined by CDR3 protein, so each entry shows the most common genes and DNA. The sample table holds around 550,000 distinct CDR3 sequences, of which 13% to 15% were seen once. The leading ten clones occupy about 0.47% of the sample. This sample was shared with a second study, whose subject was yellow fever vaccine responses in identical twins.

Material for sequencing was CD4+ T cells sorted from blood. These receptor sequences come from a woman between 18 and 30 years old in good health.

Details on this clonotype: Sequence at one end of the junction differs from germline and may be a read error. The rearrangement joins TRBV6-5 to TRBJ2-2, with D hard to call. The CDR3 runs 14 residues. The germline CDR1 and CDR2 sequences are MNHEY and SVGAGI. The CDR3 sequence: CASSYNANNGELFF. CDR3 DNA: TGTGCCAGCAGTTACAATGCCAACAACGGGGAGCTGTTTTTT.

The chain joins TRBV14 to TRBJ1-6, with a possible D match to TRBD1 (5 bases). V lost 0 bases, J lost 10 bases, and 13 bases lay in between. This CDR3 spans 15 amino acids. Germline V CDR1 and CDR2: SGHDN, FVKESK. The CDR3 here is CASSQDGSRGSPLHF. Here the CDR3 DNA reads TGTGCCAGCAGCCAAGATGGATCTCGGGGCTCACCCCTCCACTTT.

The chain recombines TRBV12-3 or TRBV12-4 with TRBJ2-5; possible D gene TRBD2, 5 bases. This CDR3 comprises 13 residues. Trimming stripped 7 bases from V and 3 bases from J, with 12 bases between. The CDR3 coding sequence is TGTGCCAGCACCACGGGGTGGAAAGAGACCCAGTACTTC. It encodes CASTTGWKETQYF.

This clonotype was detected a few times. V and J are TRBV27 and TRBJ2-5, with D tentatively TRBD1 or TRBD2 (5 bases each). Germline-derived CDR1 and CDR2 are MNHEY and SMNVEV (reference sequence). The CDR3 contains 13 residues. V was pared by 3 bases and J by 4 bases, with 9 bases between. DNA for the CDR3: TGTGCCAGCAGTTTCGTGGGGGTAGAGACCCAGTACTTC. This sequence encodes CASSFVGVETQYF.

The rearrangement uses TRBV5-1 and TRBJ1-6; D not certain. The germline V gene encodes CDR1 SGHRS and CDR2 YFSETQ. The CDR3 extends over 15 amino acids. The ends were cut back, 0 bases at V and 10 bases at J, with 14 bases in the middle. The CDR3 DNA follows: TGCGCCAGCAGCTTGGATTGGGGATTAGGGTCACCCCTCCACTTT. Its translation: CASSLDWGLGSPLHF.